This T cell receptor beta chain was sequenced in a study of identical twins. Study-level results: There were fewer insertions in abundant cord blood beta clonotypes, but memory repertoires showed no such pattern. The study drew conclusions from cross-sectional statistical analysis, not from following the same donors.

A word on this clonotype: Its antigen is not identified.

From the 5' RACE reads, TCRdb called clonotypes with MiXCR, one entry per CDR3 protein. The top ten hold 2.9% of the sample, which has some 440,000 distinct CDR3 sequences, 20% to 25% seen once. CDR1 and CDR2 (germline): SEHNR, FQNEAQ (reference sequence). This CDR3 has 17 residues. Trimming shortened V by 6 bases and J by 1 base, and 21 bases separated the two germline ends. These data also formed part of another study, on T cells expressing NK-cell markers.

The sequenced material came from CD4+ T cells sorted from blood. This chain joins TRBV7-9 and TRBJ2-5, with a weak D call TRBD1 (6 bases). The sequence was obtained from a woman aged 18 to 35 in good health. The CDR3 DNA reads as TGTGCCAGCAGTTCATCTCAGGGGACGGCGGCCCAAGAGACCCAGTACTTC. Residues: CASSSSQGTAAQETQYF. The entire variable domain, with the rest obtained from reference TRBV7-9 and TRBJ2-5, is as follows: DTGVSQNPRHKITKRGQNVTFRCDPISEHNRLYWYRQTLGQGPEFLTYFQNEAQLEKSRLLSDRFSAERPKGSFSTLEIQRTEQGDSAMYLCASSSSQGTAAQETQYFGPGTRLLVL.